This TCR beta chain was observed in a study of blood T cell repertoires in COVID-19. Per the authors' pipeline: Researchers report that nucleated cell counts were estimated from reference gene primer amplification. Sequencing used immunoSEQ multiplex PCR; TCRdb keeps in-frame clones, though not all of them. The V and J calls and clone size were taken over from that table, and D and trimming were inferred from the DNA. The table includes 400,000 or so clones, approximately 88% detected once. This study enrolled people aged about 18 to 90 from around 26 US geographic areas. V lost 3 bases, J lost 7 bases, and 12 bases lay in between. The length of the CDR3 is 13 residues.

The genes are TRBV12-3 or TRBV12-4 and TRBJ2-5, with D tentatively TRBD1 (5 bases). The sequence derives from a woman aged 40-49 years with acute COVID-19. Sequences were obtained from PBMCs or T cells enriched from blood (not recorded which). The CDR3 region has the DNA TGTGCCAGCAGTTTTGGGGCAGTTGCGACCCAGTACTTC. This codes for CASSFGAVATQYF.